This TCR beta chain was found in a study of shared clonotypes between healthy human individuals (TCRdb year 2020). Background on the whole study: The cohort included three men and two women between 18 and 49 years of age. For each donor, CD4 naive and CD4 memory were each given three plates, CD8 naive was given two plates, and CD8 memory was given one plate. The study deeply sequenced blood TCR repertoires of 5 or 6 healthy adults to estimate repertoire size and the extent of clonotype sharing between individuals. To increase sequencing depth and limit assay-specific biases, different laboratories used diverse techniques to prepare libraries and sequence TCR repertoires. Each donor's leukapheresis produced roughly between roughly 0.9 and 8.9 billion PBMCs. Broad study findings and their caveats: Sharing across a handful of donors was observed for around 4.8% of naive CD4, over 3% of naive CD8, 2% to 2.5% of memory CD4, and about 0.4% of memory CD8 clonotypes. Based on pairwise subsampling, the degree of clonotype sharing among donors was expected to be affected by sequencing depth. Larger estimated clonotype richness was generally found for naive subsets than for memory subsets. Incomplete sequencing was indicated by rarefaction of sorted-subset datasets, despite the large sequencing depth. Clonotypes shared by all four sorted-subset donors showed higher generation probabilities than non-shared clonotypes. Only blood was sampled, and tissue TCR repertoires likely differ from those in blood. Because the study included only a small number of donors, the genetic and exposure-history diversity represented was limited.

CD8 naive samples were CD45RO-negative cells positively selected for CCR7, giving a CD45RA+CCR7+ population that excluded TemRA cells. Healthy HIV-negative adults with no recently reported acute infections or vaccinations were included as donors. Only Caucasian adults living in Nashville, Tennessee, USA were represented among the donors. Blood was collected by leukapheresis, and PBMCs were isolated by Ficoll-Histopaque density gradient centrifugation and then cryopreserved in liquid nitrogen vapor phase. Analytical flow cytometry was used to check the purity and quantity of every magnetically sorted T cell population. Each sorted fraction had its genomic DNA isolated and then quantified by UV absorbance on a Nanodrop 2000c. For this clone: No antigen is known for it. The record has no base qualities; no much larger clone is one base away.

TCR CDR3 regions were amplified from genomic DNA by multiplex PCR using the deep immunoSEQ assay. For each cell subset, the extracted genomic DNA was distributed evenly across all wells of several immunoSEQ 96-well plates, and each plate served as one replicate. For sorted subsets, 150 to 200 ng genomic DNA, equal to 30,000 or so T cell genomes, was loaded into each replicate PCR. Purified libraries were quantified with a Qubit 3.0 fluorometer, sized on a Bioanalyzer 2100, and re-quantified with the KAPA Library Quantification kit. Every immunoSEQ 96-well plate was sequenced on a separate single-read 150-cycle Illumina NextSeq 550 flow cell. Processing in the source paper ran as follows. Because the immunoSEQ output held only junctional sequences and lacked quality scores, the filtering could not match the filtering applied to full-length reads. To assign V/J genes and CDR3, sequences were annotated using PyIR, a Python wrapper for IgBLAST v1.9, with IMGT germline references. Any read was removed if the V/J assignment was weak (E-value above 1e-6), the CDR3 was missing, or the read contained stop codons, out-of-frame junctions, or ambiguous translated residues. A V3J clonotype was defined by an identical inferred V gene, J gene, and CDR3 amino acid sequence. To compute the percentage overlap between repertoires, the number of shared unique clonotypes was divided by the size of the smaller repertoire. RTK rarefaction, the Chao1 estimator, and Recon v2.1 estimates of unobserved clonotypes were used to assess repertoire richness. For all TCRbeta clonotypes obtained by the gDNA method from a handful of donors, generation probabilities were computed with OLGA. TCRdb took over this immuneACCESS table, retaining in-frame rearrangements with V and J assigned. Such tables are incomplete; in checked studies, under half of the missing clones stem from an unresolved V gene, and the remainder is unexplained. V and J calls and clone size follow that table, whereas D and trimming were derived from the DNA. This sample holds about 2,100,000 clones; about 92% were observed only once. Together, the top ten hold 1.7% of the sample.

At the junction V is shortened by 4 bases and J by 6 bases; bases outside the gene matches: 16. The germline V gene supplies CDR1 SGDLS and CDR2 YYNGEE. The CDR3 spans 18 residues, from the cysteine through the phenylalanine. Kept here is only the CDR3 DNA, which spans 54 bases and is read in frame from base 1. Sequencing was carried out using naive CD8+ T cells from PBMCs. This specimen's cell subset or site label, per the study, means: CD45RA+CCR7+. The sequence was obtained from a man younger than 35 in good health. Some clones in this sample may be carry-over from other donors' samples. The sequence joins TRBV9 to TRBJ2-3, and 11 junctional nucleotides match TRBD2. The CDR3 is CASSNPGTSGYKGDTQYF. The DNA is TGTGCCAGCAGCAATCCCGGGACTAGCGGTTACAAAGGGGATACGCAGTATTTT.